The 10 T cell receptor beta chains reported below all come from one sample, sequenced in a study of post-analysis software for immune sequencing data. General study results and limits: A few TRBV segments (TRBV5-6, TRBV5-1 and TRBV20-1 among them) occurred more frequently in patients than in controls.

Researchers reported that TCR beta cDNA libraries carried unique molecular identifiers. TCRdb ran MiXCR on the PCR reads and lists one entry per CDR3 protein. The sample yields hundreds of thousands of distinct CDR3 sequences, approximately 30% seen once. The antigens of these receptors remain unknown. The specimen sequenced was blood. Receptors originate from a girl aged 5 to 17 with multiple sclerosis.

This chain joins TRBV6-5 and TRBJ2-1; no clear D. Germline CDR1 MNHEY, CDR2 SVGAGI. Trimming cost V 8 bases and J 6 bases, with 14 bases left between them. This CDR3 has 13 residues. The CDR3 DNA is TGTGCCAGCTATTCGGAATCCGGCAATGAGCAGTTCTTC. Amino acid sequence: CASYSESGNEQFF.

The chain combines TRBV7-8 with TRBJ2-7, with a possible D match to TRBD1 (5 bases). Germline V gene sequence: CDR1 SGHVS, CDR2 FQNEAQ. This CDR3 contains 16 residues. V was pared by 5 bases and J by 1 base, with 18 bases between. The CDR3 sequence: CASSVTGPPTSYEQYF. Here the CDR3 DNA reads TGTGCCAGCAGCGTCACAGGCCCCCCAACATCCTACGAGCAGTACTTC.

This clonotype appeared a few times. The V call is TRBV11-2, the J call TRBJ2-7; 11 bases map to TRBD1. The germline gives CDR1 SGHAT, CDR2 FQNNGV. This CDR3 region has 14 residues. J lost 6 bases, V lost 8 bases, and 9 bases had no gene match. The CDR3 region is CASSRTGGAGEQYF. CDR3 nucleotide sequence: TGTGCCAGCTCACGGACAGGGGGCGCGGGCGAGCAGTACTTC.

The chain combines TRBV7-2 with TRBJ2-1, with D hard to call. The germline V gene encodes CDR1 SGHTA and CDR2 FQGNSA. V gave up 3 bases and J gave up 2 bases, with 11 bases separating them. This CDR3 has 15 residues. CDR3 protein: CASSFRNSPYNEQFF. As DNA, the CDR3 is TGTGCCAGCAGCTTCCGGAACAGTCCCTACAATGAGCAGTTCTTC.

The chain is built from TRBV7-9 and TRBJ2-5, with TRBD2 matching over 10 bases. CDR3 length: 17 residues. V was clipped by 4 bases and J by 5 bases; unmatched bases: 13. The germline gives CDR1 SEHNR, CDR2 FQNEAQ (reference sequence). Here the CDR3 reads CASSSGASGRPHETQYF. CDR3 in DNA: TGTGCCAGCAGCTCAGGGGCTAGCGGGAGACCCCACGAGACCCAGTACTTC.

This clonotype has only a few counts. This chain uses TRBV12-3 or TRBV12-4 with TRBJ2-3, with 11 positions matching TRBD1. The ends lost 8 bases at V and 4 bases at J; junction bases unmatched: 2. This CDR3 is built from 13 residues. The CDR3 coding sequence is TGTGCCAGCTCGGGACAGGGGGCAGATACGCAGTATTTT. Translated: CASSGQGADTQYF.

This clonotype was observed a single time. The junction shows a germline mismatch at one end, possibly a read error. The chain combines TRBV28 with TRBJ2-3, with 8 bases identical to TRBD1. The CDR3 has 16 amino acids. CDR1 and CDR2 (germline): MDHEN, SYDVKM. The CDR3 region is CASIPPGTGSTDAQYF. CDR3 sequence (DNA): TGTGCCAGCATCCCTCCCGGGACAGGCAGCACAGATGCGCAGTATTTT. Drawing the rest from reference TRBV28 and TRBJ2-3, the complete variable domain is DVKVTQSSRYLVKRTGEKVFLECVQDMDHENMFWYRQDPGLGLRLIYFSYDVKMKEKGDIPEGYSVSREKKERFSLILESASTNQTSMYLCASIPPGTGSTDAQYFGPGTRLTVL.

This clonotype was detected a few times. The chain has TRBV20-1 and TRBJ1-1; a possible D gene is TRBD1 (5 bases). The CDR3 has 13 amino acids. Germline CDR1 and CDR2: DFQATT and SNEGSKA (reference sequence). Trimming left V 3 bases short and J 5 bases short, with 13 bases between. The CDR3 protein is CSASRGAATEAFF. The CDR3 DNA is TGCAGTGCTAGTCGAGGGGCCGCAACTGAAGCTTTCTTT.

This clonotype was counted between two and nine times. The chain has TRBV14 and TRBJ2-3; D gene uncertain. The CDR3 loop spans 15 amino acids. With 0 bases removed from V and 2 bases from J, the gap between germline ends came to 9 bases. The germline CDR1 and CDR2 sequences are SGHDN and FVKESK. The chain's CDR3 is CASSQDIRNTDTQYF. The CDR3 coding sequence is TGTGCCAGCAGCCAAGACATCCGTAACACAGATACGCAGTATTTT.

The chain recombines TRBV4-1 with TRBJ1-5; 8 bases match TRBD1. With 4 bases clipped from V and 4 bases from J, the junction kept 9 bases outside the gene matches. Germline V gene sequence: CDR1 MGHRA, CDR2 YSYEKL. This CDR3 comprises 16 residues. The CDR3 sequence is CASSPGTGIMNQPQHF. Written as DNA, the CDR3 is TGCGCCAGCAGCCCCGGGACAGGAATTATGAATCAGCCCCAGCATTTT.